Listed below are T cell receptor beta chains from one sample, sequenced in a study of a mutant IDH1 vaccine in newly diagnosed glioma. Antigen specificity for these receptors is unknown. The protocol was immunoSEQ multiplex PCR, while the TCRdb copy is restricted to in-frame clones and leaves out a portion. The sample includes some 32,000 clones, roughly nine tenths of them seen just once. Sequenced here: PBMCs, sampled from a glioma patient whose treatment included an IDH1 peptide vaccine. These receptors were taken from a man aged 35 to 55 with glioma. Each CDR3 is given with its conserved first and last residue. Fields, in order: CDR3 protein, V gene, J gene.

CDR3aa: CASSLWKTGPSGANVLTF; v_gene: TRBV5-1; j_gene: TRBJ2-6
CDR3aa: CATSRPSRERGRGDYYTF; v_gene: TRBV15; j_gene: TRBJ1-2
CDR3aa: CASSPGAEAFF; v_gene: TRBV18; j_gene: TRBJ1-1
CDR3aa: CASSLLGLAGFNTGELFF; v_gene: TRBV5-6; j_gene: TRBJ2-2
CDR3aa: CASSSLAGGIGETQYF; v_gene: TRBV7-8; j_gene: TRBJ2-5
CDR3aa: CARAKDSNYGYTF; v_gene: TRBV28; j_gene: TRBJ1-2
CDR3aa: CASSLQGWEETQYF; v_gene: TRBV7-9; j_gene: TRBJ2-5
CDR3aa: CASSRNRGTEAFF; v_gene: TRBV19; j_gene: TRBJ1-1
CDR3aa: CASSAEPGPGTGELFF; v_gene: TRBV9; j_gene: TRBJ2-2
CDR3aa: CASSQIRDRGHPYYGYTF; v_gene: TRBV16; j_gene: TRBJ1-2
CDR3aa: CASSESEDPTDTQYF; v_gene: TRBV6-4; j_gene: TRBJ2-3
CDR3aa: CASSLPWPGLKDTGPSSYEQYF; v_gene: TRBV28; j_gene: TRBJ2-7
CDR3aa: CASRRGRAGPEQYF; v_gene: TRBV2; j_gene: TRBJ2-7
CDR3aa: CASSYPSGNTIYF; v_gene: TRBV6-6; j_gene: TRBJ1-3
CDR3aa: CASSSGDGGTEAFF; v_gene: TRBV18; j_gene: TRBJ1-1
CDR3aa: CASSQGGTGADTQYF; v_gene: TRBV4-2; j_gene: TRBJ2-3
CDR3aa: CASSQERVRGLGEAFF; v_gene: TRBV14; j_gene: TRBJ1-1
CDR3aa: CASSYRRVGTAYGYTF; v_gene: TRBV4-1; j_gene: TRBJ1-2
CDR3aa: CASSWDKAYEQYF; v_gene: TRBV5-1; j_gene: TRBJ2-7
CDR3aa: CASSQLTGPQHF; v_gene: TRBV7-2; j_gene: TRBJ1-5
CDR3aa: CASRTGEVSGYTF; v_gene: TRBV7-9; j_gene: TRBJ1-2
CDR3aa: CASSSFKGQVNGYTF; v_gene: TRBV5-4; j_gene: TRBJ1-2
CDR3aa: CANRGLYEQYF; v_gene: TRBV21-1; j_gene: TRBJ2-7